One TCR beta chain is described in this entry. The CDR3 runs 13 residues. With V trimmed by 4 bases and J by 5 bases, 3 bases remained unmatched. In germline, CDR1 is SGDLS, CDR2 YYNGEE. This entry belongs to a study of blood T cell repertoires in COVID-19. Method: immunoSEQ multiplex PCR; TCRdb's copy keeps in-frame clones and lacks some. Found here are under 150,000 clones, around 80% of them singletons; the top ten hold 3.5% to 4.5%. The rearrangement links TRBV9 to TRBJ1-1, with 9 bases lining up with TRBD1. This TCR came from a man in his 60s with acute or convalescent COVID-19. Sequencing used peripheral blood. CDR3: CASSTTGGTEAFF. In DNA form, the CDR3 reads TGTGCCAGCAGCACGACAGGGGGAACTGAAGCTTTCTTT.